This T cell receptor (beta chain) was documented in a study of CD8+CD57+ T cells in acquired aplastic anemia. Using genomic DNA as the template, TCR beta VDJ and CDR3 profiling was carried out. Using its own MiXCR run on the reads, TCRdb lists one record per CDR3 protein. The table has approximately 300,000 distinct CDR3 sequences, about 50% seen once. For sequencing, patients were chosen who had shown expansion of CD8+CD57+ cells by flow cytometry. This CDR3 is 17 amino acids long. V lost 2 bases to trimming and J lost 1 base, with 17 bases between them. Germline assignment: CDR1 SGHTA and CDR2 FQGTGA.

This sequence was found in a human donor with aplastic anemia. The sample consisted of sorted CD4+, CD8+, or CD8+CD57+ T cells (not recorded which) from PBMCs. The rearrangement links TRBV7-3 to TRBJ1-1, with D perhaps TRBD1 (5 bases). In DNA form, the CDR3 reads TGTGCCAGCAGCTTACCCGGGGGGGTCCGGGAGAACACTGAAGCTTTCTTT. Translation gives CASSLPGGVRENTEAFF.